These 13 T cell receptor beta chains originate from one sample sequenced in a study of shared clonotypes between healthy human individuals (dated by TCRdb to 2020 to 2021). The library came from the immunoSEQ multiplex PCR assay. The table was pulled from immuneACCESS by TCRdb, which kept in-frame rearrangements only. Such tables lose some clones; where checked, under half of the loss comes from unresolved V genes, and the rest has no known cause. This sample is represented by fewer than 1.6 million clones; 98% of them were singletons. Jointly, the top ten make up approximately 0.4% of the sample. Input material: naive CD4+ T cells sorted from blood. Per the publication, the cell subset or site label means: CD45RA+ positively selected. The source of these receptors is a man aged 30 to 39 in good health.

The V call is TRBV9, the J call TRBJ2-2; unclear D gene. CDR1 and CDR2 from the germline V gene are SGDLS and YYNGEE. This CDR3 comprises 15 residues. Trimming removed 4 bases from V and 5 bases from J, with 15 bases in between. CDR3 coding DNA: TGTGCCAGCAGCCACGACGGTCGGGTAACCGGGGAGCTGTTTTTT. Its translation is CASSHDGRVTGELFF. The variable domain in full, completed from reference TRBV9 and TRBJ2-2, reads DSGVTQTPKHLITATGQRVTLRCSPRSGDLSVYWYQQSLDQGLQFLIQYYNGEERAKGNILERFSAQQFPDLHSELNLSSLELGDSALYFCASSHDGRVTGELFFGEGSRLTVL.

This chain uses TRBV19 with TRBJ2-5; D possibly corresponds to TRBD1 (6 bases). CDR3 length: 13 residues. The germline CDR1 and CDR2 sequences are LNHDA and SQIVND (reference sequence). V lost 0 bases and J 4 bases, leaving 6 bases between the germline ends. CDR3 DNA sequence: TGTGCCAGTAGTATAGACAGGGGAGAGACCCAGTACTTC. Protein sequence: CASSIDRGETQYF.

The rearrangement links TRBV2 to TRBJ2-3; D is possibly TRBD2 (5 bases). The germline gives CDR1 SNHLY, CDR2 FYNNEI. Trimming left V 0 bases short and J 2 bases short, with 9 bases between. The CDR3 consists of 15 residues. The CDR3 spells CASSEAGAHTDTQYF. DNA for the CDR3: TGTGCCAGCAGTGAAGCGGGAGCGCACACAGATACGCAGTATTTT. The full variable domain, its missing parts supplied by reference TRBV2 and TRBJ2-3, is EPEVTQTPSHQVTQMGQEVILRCVPISNHLYFYWYRQILGQKVEFLVSFYNNEISEKSEIFDDQFSVERPDGSNFTLKIRSTKLEDSAMYFCASSEAGAHTDTQYFGPGTRLTVL.

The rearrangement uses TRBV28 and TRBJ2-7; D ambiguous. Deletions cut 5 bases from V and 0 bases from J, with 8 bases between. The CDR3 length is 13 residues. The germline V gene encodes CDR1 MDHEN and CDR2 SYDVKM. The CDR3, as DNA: TGTGCCAGCAGTCGACCCCACTCCTACGAGCAGTACTTC. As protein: CASSRPHSYEQYF. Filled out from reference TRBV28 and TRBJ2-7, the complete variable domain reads DVKVTQSSRYLVKRTGEKVFLECVQDMDHENMFWYRQDPGLGLRLIYFSYDVKMKEKGDIPEGYSVSREKKERFSLILESASTNQTSMYLCASSRPHSYEQYFGPGTRLTVT.

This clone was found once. CDR3 residues: CASSYSRGGPTGELFF. DNA for the CDR3: TGTGCCAGCAGTTACTCGAGGGGGGGACCGACCGGGGAGCTGTTTTTT. The chain recombines TRBV6-5 with TRBJ2-2, with TRBD2 as a possible D gene (7 bases). Trimming cost V 0 bases and J 5 bases, with 13 bases left between them. The germline CDR1 and CDR2 sequences are MNHEY and SVGAGI. The CDR3 spans 16 residues.

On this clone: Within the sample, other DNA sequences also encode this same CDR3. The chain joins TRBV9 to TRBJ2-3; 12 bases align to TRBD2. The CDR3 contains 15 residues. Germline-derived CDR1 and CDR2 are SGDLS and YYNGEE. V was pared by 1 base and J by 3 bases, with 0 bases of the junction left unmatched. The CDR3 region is CASSVLAGGTDTQYF. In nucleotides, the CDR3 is TGTGCCAGCAGCGTACTAGCGGGAGGGACAGATACGCAGTATTTT.

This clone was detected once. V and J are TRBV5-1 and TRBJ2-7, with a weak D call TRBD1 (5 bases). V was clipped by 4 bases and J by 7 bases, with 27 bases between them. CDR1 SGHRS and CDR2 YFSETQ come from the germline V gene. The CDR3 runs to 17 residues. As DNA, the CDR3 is TGCGCCAGCAGCCGAACCGAAGTGATTAGACAGACGCAGGAGCAGTACTTC. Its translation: CASSRTEVIRQTQEQYF.

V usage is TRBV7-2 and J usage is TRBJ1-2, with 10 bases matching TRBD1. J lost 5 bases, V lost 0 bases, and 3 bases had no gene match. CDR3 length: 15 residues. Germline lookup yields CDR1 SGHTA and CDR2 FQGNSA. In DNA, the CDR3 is TGTGCCAGCAGCTTAGCCGGGACAGGGGATTATGGCTACACCTTC. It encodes CASSLAGTGDYGYTF.

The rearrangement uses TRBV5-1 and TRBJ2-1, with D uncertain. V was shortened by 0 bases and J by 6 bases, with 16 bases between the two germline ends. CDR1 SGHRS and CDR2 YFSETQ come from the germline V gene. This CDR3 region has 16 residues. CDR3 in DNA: TGCGCCAGCAGCTTGGATCGATTTATATCCCTCAATGAGCAGTTCTTC. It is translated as CASSLDRFISLNEQFF.

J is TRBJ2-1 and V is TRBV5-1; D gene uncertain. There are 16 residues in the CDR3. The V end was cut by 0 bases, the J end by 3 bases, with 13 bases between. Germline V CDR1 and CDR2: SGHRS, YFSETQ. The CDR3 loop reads CASSLGFATNYNEQFF. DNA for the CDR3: TGCGCCAGCAGCTTGGGTTTCGCGACGAACTACAATGAGCAGTTCTTC.

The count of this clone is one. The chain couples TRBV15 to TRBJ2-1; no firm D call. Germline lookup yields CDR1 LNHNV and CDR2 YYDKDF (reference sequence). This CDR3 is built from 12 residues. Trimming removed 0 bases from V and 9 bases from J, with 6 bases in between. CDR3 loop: CATSRDRSEQFF. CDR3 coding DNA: TGTGCCACCAGCAGAGATAGGAGTGAGCAGTTCTTC.

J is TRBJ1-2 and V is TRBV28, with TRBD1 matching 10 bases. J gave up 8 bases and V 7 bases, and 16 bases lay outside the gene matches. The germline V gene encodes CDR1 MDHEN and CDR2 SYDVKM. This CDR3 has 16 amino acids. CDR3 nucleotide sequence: TGTGCCAGCAACCCGCTGCATCCGGGACAGGGGATGGGCTACACCTTC. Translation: CASNPLHPGQGMGYTF.

Written as DNA, the CDR3 is TGCGCCAGCAGGGCAGGGCTACAGGACGAGCAGTACTTC. Its protein is CASRAGLQDEQYF. The V gene is TRBV5-1, the J gene TRBJ2-7; D is possibly TRBD1 (5 bases). The ends were cut back, 5 bases at V and 5 bases at J, with 14 bases in the middle. This CDR3 has 13 amino acids. CDR1 is SGHRS and CDR2 is YFSETQ in the germline V gene.